Presented here are 22 T cell receptor beta chains from one specimen sequenced in a study of T-cell memory formation after mild COVID-19. TCRdb called the 5' RACE reads again in MiXCR, with one record for every CDR3 protein. The sample contains roughly 130,000 distinct CDR3 sequences, less than 6.5% of which appear only once. Sequencing was performed on PBMCs or a T cell subset sorted from them (not recorded which). Receptor source: an adult woman who had mild COVID-19 (a few samples of this study predate the infection). Cell type and time point are not known.

This rearrangement joins TRBV20-1 to TRBJ2-3; D gene uncertain. The CDR3 sequence is 13 residues long. Germline CDR1 reads DFQATT; CDR2 reads SNEGSKA (reference sequence). Trimming stripped 6 bases from V and 7 bases from J, with 17 bases between. Here the CDR3 DNA reads TGCAGTGCGGATGCCCGAGTTGTATATACGCAGTATTTT. Its translation: CSADARVVYTQYF.

V gene TRBV6-6 combines with J gene TRBJ2-1; unclear D gene. Trimming pared 6 bases from V and 8 bases from J, leaving 11 bases between. CDR1 and CDR2 (germline): MNHNY, SVGAGI (reference sequence). The CDR3 spans 12 residues. The chain's CDR3 is CASSNEDYEQFF. The DNA for the CDR3 is TGTGCCAGCAGCAACGAGGATTATGAGCAGTTCTTC.

This clonotype was detected many times. This chain connects TRBV12-3 or TRBV12-4 to TRBJ1-5, with TRBD1 identical over 7 bases. This CDR3 has 15 residues. Germline trimming cut 5 bases from V and 2 bases from J; bases unmatched to any gene: 6. The CDR3 spells CASSRGQNGNQPQHF. The CDR3 nucleotides are TGTGCCAGCAGTAGGGGACAGAACGGCAATCAGCCCCAGCATTTT.

Many counts were recorded for this clonotype. This chain uses TRBV12-3 or TRBV12-4 with TRBJ2-7, with D perhaps TRBD2 (7 bases). The CDR3 consists of 14 residues. Trimming cost V 6 bases and J 7 bases, with 19 bases left between them. The CDR3 sequence: CASSQSAGAREQYF. The DNA of the CDR3 is TGTGCCAGCAGCCAGAGTGCGGGGGCTCGGGAGCAGTACTTC.

The V gene is TRBV11-2, the J gene TRBJ2-3, with D unclear. This CDR3 region has 15 residues. V gave up 4 bases and J gave up 1 base, with 12 bases separating them. Germline V lookup: CDR1 SGHAT, CDR2 FQNNGV. Here the CDR3 DNA reads TGTGCCAGCAGCTCCCGGCATTTCGGCACAGATACGCAGTATTTT. Protein sequence: CASSSRHFGTDTQYF.

At least ten counts were recorded for this clonotype. V and J are TRBV20-1 and TRBJ2-1; perhaps TRBD1 as D (6 bases). CDR1 DFQATT and CDR2 SNEGSKA come from the germline V gene (reference sequence). Trimming took off 3 bases at V and 7 bases at J, with 25 bases between the two ends. The CDR3 consists of 17 residues. The CDR3: CSASDIFGTRVGNEQFF. The CDR3, as DNA: TGCAGTGCTAGTGATATCTTCGGGACACGTGTGGGAAATGAGCAGTTCTTC.

This clonotype was detected only a few times. The chain has TRBV24-1 and TRBJ2-1; 7 nucleotides align to TRBD1. The CDR3 loop spans 14 amino acids. V was clipped by 7 bases and J by 8 bases; unmatched bases: 10. From germline, CDR1 is KGHDR and CDR2 SFDVKD. The CDR3 DNA reads as TGTGCCACCAGCGATCGGAGAGGGGGCGATGAGCAGTTCTTC. Amino acids: CATSDRRGGDEQFF.

The V and J genes are TRBV27 and TRBJ1-1; D possibly corresponds to TRBD1 (5 bases). The V end was cut by 0 bases, the J end by 2 bases, with 10 bases between. In germline, CDR1 is MNHEY, CDR2 SMNVEV (reference sequence). This CDR3 is built from 15 residues. For the CDR3, the DNA is TGTGCCAGCAGTTTATCCGTGGGGGGTAACACTGAAGCTTTCTTT. Its translation is CASSLSVGGNTEAFF.

This clonotype came up many times. The V call is TRBV6-2 or TRBV6-3, the J call TRBJ2-1, with TRBD2 matching 7 bases. J lost 3 bases, V lost 0 bases, and 11 bases had no gene match. CDR1 is MNHEY, CDR2 SVGEGT, per germline. The length of the CDR3 is 18 residues. The CDR3 coding sequence is TGTGCCAGCAGTTACTCGATCCGAGCTAGCGGAGACTACAATGAGCAGTTCTTC. It codes for CASSYSIRASGDYNEQFF.

At least ten counts were recorded for this clonotype. The chain recombines TRBV28 with TRBJ2-7; D is perhaps TRBD2 (6 bases). Germline assignment: CDR1 MDHEN and CDR2 SYDVKM. There are 15 residues in the CDR3. Trimming pared 6 bases from V and 5 bases from J, leaving 20 bases between. DNA of the CDR3: TGTGCCAGCAGCACACTAGCACCCAGAGGTGACGAGCAGTACTTC. Its translation: CASSTLAPRGDEQYF.

This clonotype was seen ten or more times. The chain uses TRBV27 and TRBJ2-4; 8 bases fit TRBD2. Unmatched junction bases numbered 11, after V lost 0 bases and J lost 1 base. This CDR3 is built from 19 residues. From germline, CDR1 is MNHEY and CDR2 SMNVEV (reference sequence). CDR3 residues: CASSLSSGRSLSAKNIQYF. CDR3 sequence (DNA): TGTGCCAGCAGTTTATCGAGCGGGAGATCGTTATCGGCCAAAAACATTCAGTACTTC.

The J gene is TRBJ2-7, the V gene TRBV4-1, with 7 bases fitting TRBD1. The CDR3 runs 15 residues. Trimming cost V 3 bases and J 0 bases; bases outside gene matches: 5. The germline V gene has CDR1 MGHRA and CDR2 YSYEKL. CDR3 sequence reads: CASSQTGTASYEQYF. CDR3 sequence (DNA): TGCGCCAGCAGCCAGACCGGGACAGCCTCCTACGAGCAGTACTTC.

In this sample, this clonotype turned up many times. This chain connects TRBV18 to TRBJ2-7; weak D call: TRBD1 (6 bases). Looked up from germline, CDR1 is KGHSH and CDR2 is LQKENI. This CDR3 is 14 amino acids long. V dropped 5 bases and J dropped 1 base, with 12 bases sitting between them. DNA for the CDR3: TGTGCCAGCTCAGAACTGACAGGATCCTACGAGCAGTACTTC. It yields the protein CASSELTGSYEQYF.

Ten or more counts support this clonotype. The chain carries TRBV11-2 and TRBJ2-1; 7 bases are a match to TRBD1. The CDR3 has 18 amino acids. Trimming at V came to 2 bases and at J to 0 bases, leaving 10 bases not matched to a gene. In germline, CDR1 is SGHAT, CDR2 FQNNGV. The CDR3 loop reads CASSLRPTGPSSYNEQFF. CDR3 DNA: TGTGCCAGCAGCTTAAGGCCGACAGGGCCGAGCTCCTACAATGAGCAGTTCTTC.

Only a few counts were recorded for this clonotype. The rearrangement joins TRBV12-3 or TRBV12-4 to TRBJ2-5; 9 bases align to TRBD2. With 8 bases clipped from V and 3 bases from J, the junction kept 4 bases outside the gene matches. The CDR3 runs to 13 residues. The DNA of the CDR3 is TGTGCCAGCCAAGCGGGAGGTAAAGAGACCCAGTACTTC. It is translated as CASQAGGKETQYF.

This clonotype was seen many times. The chain carries TRBV5-1 and TRBJ2-7; 9 nucleotides agree with TRBD2. V shed 0 bases, J shed 3 bases, and the junction held 7 bases outside the gene matches. CDR3 length: 16 amino acids. Germline-derived CDR1 and CDR2 are SGHRS and YFSETQ. CDR3 DNA: TGCGCCAGCAGCTTGGAGCCTAGCGGGACGGGCTACGAGCAGTACTTC. This gives the protein CASSLEPSGTGYEQYF.

The sample holds a few counts of this clonotype. The chain recombines TRBV25-1 with TRBJ2-3, with TRBD2 as a possible D gene (6 bases). V was cut by 6 bases and J by 4 bases, with 14 bases left in between. CDR3 length equals 14 residues. Germline lookup yields CDR1 MGHDK and CDR2 SYGVNS. CDR3 loop: CASSQEGLADTQYF. CDR3 nucleotide sequence: TGTGCCAGCAGCCAGGAGGGCCTGGCAGATACGCAGTATTTT.

There are many counts of this clonotype. The genes are TRBV4-3 and TRBJ2-1; D may be TRBD1 (6 bases). Germline V gives CDR1 LGHNA, CDR2 YSLEER. V was trimmed by 0 bases and J by 5 bases, leaving 11 bases between them. This CDR3 comprises 15 residues. The CDR3 DNA reads as TGCGCCAGCAGCCAAGATACAGGGAACAACAATGAGCAGTTCTTC. Residues: CASSQDTGNNNEQFF.

This clonotype was detected a few times. The genes are TRBV10-3 and TRBJ2-1; 7 nucleotides match TRBD2. The CDR3 is 19 residues long. Germline V lookup: CDR1 ENHRY, CDR2 SYGVKD. The V gene end was trimmed by 0 bases and the J gene end by 0 bases; junction bases not matched to a gene: 11. CDR3: CAISESSTRSGHSYNEQFF. The CDR3 DNA sequence: TGTGCCATCAGTGAGTCGAGTACTCGTAGCGGGCACTCCTACAATGAGCAGTTCTTC.

A few counts support this clonotype. This rearrangement joins TRBV19 to TRBJ1-1; D is ambiguous. The germline V gene has CDR1 LNHDA and CDR2 SQIVND (reference sequence). V lost 7 bases and J lost 5, with 11 bases in between. The CDR3 spans 12 residues. The CDR3 coding sequence is TGTGCCAGTAAGGGAGATCGAACTGAAGCTTTCTTT. Translated: CASKGDRTEAFF. Based on the CDR3 plus reference TRBV19 and TRBJ1-1, the full variable domain is DGGITQSPKYLFRKEGQNVTLSCEQNLNHDAMYWYRQDPGQGLRLIYYSQIVNDFQKGDIAEGYSVSREKKESFPLTVTSAQKNPTAFYLCASKGDRTEAFFGQGTRLTVV.

V usage is TRBV29-1 and J usage is TRBJ1-2; 8 bases line up with TRBD1. CDR3 length: 14 amino acids. With V trimmed by 4 bases and J by 7 bases, 11 bases remained unmatched. Germline V CDR1 and CDR2: SQVTM, ANQGSEA. The CDR3 sequence: CSVGGRQGISGYTF. As DNA, the CDR3 is TGCAGCGTTGGGGGAAGACAGGGGATCTCTGGCTACACCTTC. Full variable domain (outside the CDR3, taken from reference TRBV29-1 and TRBJ1-2): SAVISQKPSRDICQRGTSLTIQCQVDSQVTMMFWYRQQPGQSLTLIATANQGSEATYESGFVIDKFPISRPNLTFSTLTVSNMSPEDSSIYLCSVGGRQGISGYTFGSGTRLTVV.

This chain uses TRBV5-6 with TRBJ2-1, with D tentatively TRBD1 (5 bases). The V end was cut by 1 base, the J end by 10 bases, with 12 bases between. There are 13 residues in the CDR3. Germline V gives CDR1 SGHDT, CDR2 YYEEEE. The CDR3 protein is CASSLWGPREQFF. CDR3 bases: TGTGCCAGCAGCTTGTGGGGCCCTCGGGAGCAGTTCTTC.